This is a list of T cell receptor beta chains from one sample in a study of shared clonotypes between healthy human individuals. Sequenced by immunoSEQ multiplex PCR; TCRdb stores in-frame clones only, minus some. Of about 1.5 million clones in the sample, 98% are singletons; the top ten hold about 0.4%. Sequencing was carried out using naive CD4+ T cells sorted from blood. Every receptor here comes from a man aged 30 to 45 in good health. CDR3s include the opening cysteine and the closing phenylalanine or tryptophan. D genes are given only for firm matches. The listing skips clone size in some rows; elsewhere it reads once, few, many or a size class.

>13|.|TRBJ1-5|TRBV5-1|once
TGCGCCAGCAGCTCGCGAGGGGACCAGCCCCAGCATTTT
CASSSRGDQPQHF
>18|.|TRBJ2-6|TRBV5-1|.
TGCGCCAGCAGCTTGGGGCAGGGGACCTTATCTGGGGCCAACGTCCTGACTTTC
CASSLGQGTLSGANVLTF
>16|.|TRBJ2-3|TRBV7-2|.
TGTGCCAGCAGCTTATCATATGGCGGGAGCACAGATACGCAGTATTTT
CASSLSYGGSTDTQYF
>18|TRBD2|TRBJ2-1|TRBV27|.
TGTGCCAGCAGCCAGGGACTAGCGGGAGGGTACTCCTACAATGAGCAGTTCTTC
CASSQGLAGGYSYNEQFF
>15|TRBD2|TRBJ2-3|TRBV7-2|.
TGTGCCAGCAGCTTAGCGGTGGGAGGGACAGATACGCAGTATTTT
CASSLAVGGTDTQYF
>14|.|TRBJ2-7|TRBV4-1|.
TGCGCCAGCAGCCAAAGGCAGAACTTTTACGAGCAGTACTTC
CASSQRQNFYEQYF
>15|.|TRBJ2-1|TRBV5-6|.
TGTGCCAGCAGCGAACCGGGACACATAAACAATGAGCAGTTCTTC
CASSEPGHINNEQFF
>14|.|TRBJ2-5|TRBV5-1|once
TGCGCCAGCAGCTTAGTCGGCATTGGGGAGACCCAGTACTTC
CASSLVGIGETQYF
>16|.|TRBJ2-1|TRBV9|.
TGTGCCAGCAGCGTAGGGGCGGCAGGGGTCATGAATGAGCAGTTCTTC
CASSVGAAGVMNEQFF
>16|.|TRBJ1-5|TRBV7-6|.
TGTGCCAGCAGCTTAGAGTACCGGGCCCACAATCAGCCCCAGCATTTT
CASSLEYRAHNQPQHF
>14|TRBD1|TRBJ1-1|TRBV18|.
TGTGCCAGCTCACGGGACAGGGACAACACTGAAGCTTTCTTT
CASSRDRDNTEAFF
>10|.|TRBJ2-1|TRBV30|once
TGTGCCTGGAGGTCTGGCGAGCAGTTCTTC
CAWRSGEQFF
>15|.|TRBJ2-5|TRBV5-1|once
TGCGCCAGCAGCTCGGTCGGGACAAATGAAGAGACCCAGTACTTC
CASSSVGTNEETQYF
>15|.|TRBJ2-3|TRBV23-1|.
TGCGCCAGCAGTCTAGACAGTCTGGAGACAGATACGCAGTATTTT
CASSLDSLETDTQYF
>15|.|TRBJ2-5|TRBV2|.
TGTGCCAGCAGTGGAGGAAAGGGCTTTGGGGAGACCCAGTACTTC
CASSGGKGFGETQYF
>10|.|TRBJ2-1|TRBV29-1|.
TGCAGCGTTCAAAACAATGAGCAGTTCTTC
CSVQNNEQFF
>12|.|TRBJ2-7|TRBV30|.
TGTGCCTGGGGGTCCCTGCTCGGCGAGCAGTACTTC
CAWGSLLGEQYF
>18|TRBD2|TRBJ2-4|TRBV5-4|.
TGTGCCAGCAGCTTGGGGGGACTAGCGGGAGAGGCCAAAAACATTCAGTACTTC
CASSLGGLAGEAKNIQYF
>15|TRBD1|TRBJ2-7|TRBV14|.
TGTGCCAGCAGCCAACCCCGACAGGGTCGCTACGAGCAGTACTTC
CASSQPRQGRYEQYF
>16|TRBD2|TRBJ2-1|TRBV28|once
TGTGCCAGCTCGGAGCGTGGGCGGGAGAGTCGGAATGAGCAGTTCTTC
CASSERGRESRNEQFF
>15|.|TRBJ2-5|TRBV9|.
TGTGCCAGCAGCGTAAATGAAGGGACCACAGAGACCCAGTACTTC
CASSVNEGTTETQYF
>13|.|TRBJ1-2|TRBV28|.
TGTGCCAGCAGTTCGAGACAGGTCTATGGCTACACCTTC
CASSSRQVYGYTF
>14|.|TRBJ1-2|TRBV2|.
TGTGCCAGCAGTGAAGTGGGGACAAATTATGGCTACACCTTC
CASSEVGTNYGYTF
>15|.|TRBJ2-1|TRBV5-1|once
TGCGCCAGCAGCTTGGTGGCAGGGCCTGGAAATGAGCAGTTCTTC
CASSLVAGPGNEQFF
>13|.|TRBJ2-2|TRBV29-1|.
TGCAGCGTTGACAGCGGGAACACCGGGGAGCTGTTTTTT
CSVDSGNTGELFF
>14|TRBD1|TRBJ2-1|TRBV30|.
TGTGCCTGGAGTGTGAAAAGGGGGCGAATTGAGCAGTTCTTC
CAWSVKRGRIEQFF
>15|TRBD2|TRBJ2-3|TRBV23-1|.
TGCGCCAGCACTCCGCTCGCGGGGGGAACAGATACGCAGTATTTT
CASTPLAGGTDTQYF
>14|.|TRBJ2-3|TRBV4-3|.
TGCGCCAGCAGCCACCGTACAGGCACAGATACGCAGTATTTT
CASSHRTGTDTQYF
>15|.|TRBJ2-4|TRBV25-1|.
TGTGCCAGCAGTGAATTCATAGGTACAGCAAACATTCAGTACTTC
CASSEFIGTANIQYF
>12|.|TRBJ2-4|TRBV5-6|.
TGTGCCAGCAGCTTGGTGGAAAACATTCAGTACTTC
CASSLVENIQYF
>14|.|TRBJ2-7|TRBV5-4|.
TGTGCCAGCAGCGCGTACCAACAGGGTTACGAGCAGTACTTC
CASSAYQQGYEQYF
>16|TRBD2|TRBJ2-7|TRBV7-2|once
TGTGCCAGCAGCCTCCGCTCGGCGCGGGGGACCTACGAGCAGTACTTC
CASSLRSARGTYEQYF
>17|.|TRBJ2-5|TRBV7-6|.
TGTGCCAGCAGCCCCCAGCGTCTAGGGGGTCCTAAAGAGACCCAGTACTTC
CASSPQRLGGPKETQYF
>15|.|TRBJ2-1|TRBV29-1|.
TGCAGCGTTGAAGGACTTAGCGGTACTTACAATGAGCAGTTCTTC
CSVEGLSGTYNEQFF
>13|.|TRBJ1-1|TRBV5-6|few
TGTGCCAGCAGCTTGGCGACAGCTCGTGAAGCTTTCTTT
CASSLATAREAFF
>16|.|TRBJ2-7|TRBV14|.
TGTGCCAGCAGCCAAGTCCCGGCAGGGCCTTCTACGGTGCAGTACTTC
CASSQVPAGPSTVQYF
>17|TRBD2|TRBJ2-5|TRBV28|.
TGTGCCAGCAGTGGAGCTAGCGGGAGGGCCGGAGAAGAGACCCAGTACTTC
CASSGASGRAGEETQYF
>15|.|TRBJ1-1|TRBV5-1|.
TGCGCCAGCAGCTTGGAGCTGACAGCGAACACTGAAGCTTTCTTT
CASSLELTANTEAFF
>15|.|TRBJ2-5|TRBV7-7|.
TGTGCCAGCAGCTTAGGGGGCCTGAACCAAGAGACCCAGTACTTC
CASSLGGLNQETQYF
>12|.|TRBJ2-2|TRBV28|.
TGTGCCAGCGGGTACTCTCACGGGGAGCTGTTTTTT
CASGYSHGELFF
>15|TRBD2|TRBJ2-5|TRBV27|.
TGTGCCAGCAGTTTTTGGGTAGCGGGAGTTGAGACCCAGTACTTC
CASSFWVAGVETQYF
>16|TRBD1|TRBJ1-1|TRBV9|.
TGTGCCAGCAGCTCCTACAGGGGAGGTTTGGACACTGAAGCTTTCTTT
CASSSYRGGLDTEAFF
>15|.|TRBJ1-2|TRBV9|.
TGTGCCAGCAGCGAGGGAACACGGGACAACTATGGCTACACCTTC
CASSEGTRDNYGYTF